This T cell receptor beta chain was identified in a study of cytomegalovirus exposure and HLA in healthy donors. Study as a whole: Earlier work reported 100 million or so unique TCR beta sequences from 150 million to 200 million T cells. A preliminary data release comprised about 85 million unique TCRs obtained from HLA-typed donors.

Amplification used 60 Vbeta primers and 13 Jbeta primers. Assay used: immunoSEQ multiplex PCR; TCRdb lists only in-frame clones, some missing. This table holds roughly 140,000 clones, over 75% found once. Healthy bone marrow donors made up the cohort. The source is a man aged 25 to 40 in good health and CMV-seronegative. The specimen sequenced was PBMCs.

The CDR3 nucleotides read TGTGCCACCTCTGACCGAGAGTCGGGTGGCTACACCTTC. Translating gives CATSDRESGGYTF. This rearrangement joins TRBV28 to TRBJ1-2; no reliable D call. The V end was cut by 10 bases, the J end by 7 bases, with 19 bases between. The CDR3 is 13 amino acids. Germline values: CDR1 MDHEN, CDR2 SYDVKM.